The 9 T cell receptor beta chains in this list originate from one sample, sequenced in a study of beta chain features in type 1 diabetes. What was sequenced were expressed TCRB transcripts, since all of the isolated RNA had been reverse transcribed. Assay used: immunoSEQ multiplex PCR; TCRdb lists only in-frame clones, some missing. There are tens of thousands of clones in the sample; around 49% occur only once, and 0.55% to 0.8% lies in the top ten. General study results and limits: In every one of the four CD4+ subsets, TCRB CDR3s were moderately but significantly shorter in Type 1 diabetes patients.

For these receptors, no antigen is known. Sequenced: central memory CD4+ T cells from blood. Receptors were obtained from a man aged 25-40 years with type 1 diabetes.

This clone came up once. The chain couples TRBV5-8 to TRBJ1-1; D might be TRBD1 (6 bases). Trimming pared 2 bases from V and 4 bases from J, leaving 15 bases between. The CDR3 has 15 residues. From germline, CDR1 is SGHTS and CDR2 YDEGEE. CDR3 residues: CASSFEVQGATEAFF. CDR3 nucleotides: TGTGCCAGCAGCTTCGAGGTACAGGGCGCCACTGAAGCTTTCTTT.

This sequence joins TRBV6-1 and TRBJ1-5; D is undetermined. Germline V gene sequence: CDR1 MNHNS, CDR2 SASEGT. Trimming removed 6 bases at V and 3 bases at J, with 9 bases between. The CDR3 runs 13 residues. Here the CDR3 reads CASSLDLNQPQHF. CDR3 DNA sequence: TGTGCCAGCAGCCTAGACCTCAATCAGCCCCAGCATTTT.

This clone showed up just a few times. The chain employs TRBV6-6 and TRBJ1-1; 7 bases agree with TRBD1. CDR1 and CDR2 from the germline V gene are MNHNY and SVGAGI (reference sequence). Trimming cost V 4 bases and J 1 base; bases outside gene matches: 3. The CDR3 length is 14 residues. The CDR3 is CASSFGTANTEAFF. The CDR3 bases are TGTGCCAGCAGTTTCGGGACAGCGAACACTGAAGCTTTCTTT.

This clone has only a few counts. This chain links TRBV6-5 with TRBJ2-1; 9 nucleotides align to TRBD1. The ends lost 2 bases at V and 6 bases at J; junction bases unmatched: 8. Germline values: CDR1 MNHEY, CDR2 SVGAGI. The CDR3 contains 16 residues. CDR3 coding DNA: TGTGCCAGCAGTTACGGGGCACCGGGACAGGGCAATGAGCAGTTCTTC. Its translation: CASSYGAPGQGNEQFF.

This clone occurred a few times. The rearrangement joins TRBV5-6 to TRBJ2-5; 8 bases are a match to TRBD1. The V segment lost 3 bases and the J segment 7 bases; nucleotides outside the gene matches: 8. This CDR3 has 14 amino acids. Looked up from germline, CDR1 is SGHDT and CDR2 is YYEEEE. CDR3: CASSYGQGFGTQYF. As DNA, the CDR3 is TGTGCCAGCAGCTATGGACAGGGCTTTGGGACCCAGTACTTC.

The chain employs TRBV28 and TRBJ1-2; D is undetermined. V was pared by 5 bases and J by 5 bases, with 12 bases between. Per germline, CDR1 MDHEN and CDR2 SYDVKM. The CDR3 length is 13 residues. In DNA form, the CDR3 reads TGTGCCAGCAGTCCGAGTCAACCTTATGGCTACACCTTC. Protein sequence: CASSPSQPYGYTF.

The table lists this clone with a few counts. The chain carries TRBV4-2 and TRBJ2-5, with 7 bases matching TRBD1. Trimming at V came to 2 bases and at J to 4 bases, leaving 13 bases not matched to a gene. The CDR3 has 17 amino acids. Germline lookup yields CDR1 LGHNA and CDR2 YNFKEQ. The CDR3 nucleotides are TGTGCCAGCAGCCAAAAGGAAGAGGGGGCCGACAGAGAGACCCAGTACTTC. Residues: CASSQKEEGADRETQYF.

In this sample, this clone turned up a few times. This rearrangement joins TRBV7-2 to TRBJ2-3; 11 positions match TRBD2. The V segment lost 5 bases and the J segment 2 bases; nucleotides outside the gene matches: 6. CDR3 length equals 16 residues. Germline CDR1 is SGHTA and CDR2 is FQGNSA. CDR3 region: CASSRLAGGNTDTQYF. The CDR3 DNA reads as TGTGCCAGCAGCCGCCTAGCGGGGGGAAACACAGATACGCAGTATTTT.

The J gene is TRBJ1-1, the V gene TRBV2; no reliable D call. There are 13 residues in the CDR3. Germline V gene sequence: CDR1 SNHLY, CDR2 FYNNEI. Trimming cost V 6 bases and J 1 base, with 9 bases left between them. The CDR3 is CASSLRGNTEAFF. Written as DNA, the CDR3 is TGTGCCAGCAGCTTGAGAGGGAACACTGAAGCTTTCTTT. Full variable domain (missing parts from reference TRBV2 and TRBJ1-1): EPEVTQTPSHQVTQMGQEVILRCVPISNHLYFYWYRQILGQKVEFLVSFYNNEISEKSEIFDDQFSVERPDGSNFTLKIRSTKLEDSAMYFCASSLRGNTEAFFGQGTRLTVV.